Shown below are 26 T cell receptor beta chains from a single sample sequenced in a study of T cell responses to AZD1222 COVID-19 vaccine. This table comes from immunoSEQ multiplex PCR, and its TCRdb copy is limited to in-frame clones, with some not included. The sample includes some 150,000 clones, 90% of them seen just once. Here the sequenced sample was peripheral blood, taken 28 days after the second AZD1222 dose. The receptors were gathered from an adult who received the AZD1222 COVID-19 vaccine.

The J gene is TRBJ2-1, the V gene TRBV19, with D unclear. In germline, CDR1 is LNHDA, CDR2 SQIVND (reference sequence). The CDR3 spans 12 residues. Trimming removed 3 bases at V and 8 bases at J, with 8 bases between. Here the CDR3 DNA reads TGTGCCAGTAGTATGTATGGCGATGAGCAGTTCTTC. As protein: CASSMYGDEQFF.

V and J are TRBV10-1 and TRBJ1-2, with 7 bases identical to TRBD1. The V and J ends lost 6 bases and 8 bases, in that order; junction bases with no gene match: 12. The CDR3 is made up of 14 amino acids. CDR1 and CDR2 (germline): WNHNN, SYGVQD (reference sequence). For the CDR3, the DNA is TGCGCCAGCAGCGGGACAGCCCTACCTAGGGGCTACACCTTC. Protein: CASSGTALPRGYTF.

Note on this clone: Within the sample, other DNA sequences also encode this same CDR3. The V and J genes are TRBV27 and TRBJ1-5; D might be TRBD1 (6 bases). Germline CDR1 and CDR2: MNHEY and SMNVEV (reference sequence). V lost 0 bases, J lost 4 bases, and 7 bases lay in between. The CDR3 runs to 14 residues. The CDR3 reads CASSLSRGNQPQHF. The DNA of the CDR3 is TGTGCCAGCAGTTTATCGAGGGGGAATCAGCCCCAGCATTTT.

Only a few counts were recorded for this clone. CDR3 protein: CASSSSLAATKPYEQYF. Written as DNA, the CDR3 is TGTGCCAGCAGCTCTAGCCTGGCAGCGACAAAACCCTACGAGCAGTACTTC. This chain uses TRBV7-9 with TRBJ2-7, with D maybe TRBD2 (5 bases). Trimming removed 4 bases from V and 2 bases from J, with 21 bases in between. Germline V gene data show CDR1 as SEHNR and CDR2 as FQNEAQ (reference sequence). The CDR3 contains 17 residues.

The chain uses TRBV19 and TRBJ1-6; D gene ambiguous. CDR1 is LNHDA and CDR2 is SQIVND in the germline V gene (reference sequence). V lost 5 bases and J lost 0, with 11 bases in between. This CDR3 contains 16 residues. CDR3 residues: CASSGPQSSYNSPLHF. The CDR3 nucleotides read TGTGCCAGTAGTGGCCCGCAGAGCTCCTATAATTCACCCCTCCACTTT.

V gene TRBV7-9 combines with J gene TRBJ1-4, with a tentative D call TRBD1 (6 bases). Germline CDR1 reads SEHNR; CDR2 reads FQNEAQ (reference sequence). Trimming stripped 5 bases from V and 6 bases from J, with 16 bases between. The CDR3 is made up of 15 amino acids. This CDR3 is CASSPDRGGYEKLFF. The CDR3, as DNA: TGTGCCAGCAGCCCCGACCGAGGGGGGTATGAAAAACTGTTTTTT.

This chain connects TRBV21-1 to TRBJ2-7; the table's D call TRBD2 went unverified against the DNA. TRBV21-1 has pseudogene status. This CDR3 has 15 residues. CDR3 sequence reads: CASSLKRTTRYEQYF. For the CDR3, the DNA is TGTGCCAGTAGCCTGAAGAGGACTACCCGCTACGAGCAGTACTTC.

In DNA form, the CDR3 reads TGTGCCAGCAGCTCAGACTACGAGCAGTACTTC. This sequence encodes CASSSDYEQYF. J is TRBJ2-7 and V is TRBV5-6; D unresolved. V was trimmed by 3 bases and J by 3 bases, leaving 4 bases between them. Germline lookup yields CDR1 SGHDT and CDR2 YYEEEE. The CDR3 runs to 11 residues.

V is TRBV6-5 and J is TRBJ1-2; D might be TRBD1 (6 bases). V was clipped by 8 bases and J by 2 bases, with 18 bases between them. The germline V gene has CDR1 MNHEY and CDR2 SVGAGI. CDR3 length equals 15 residues. The CDR3 nucleotides read TGTGCCAGCCAAATGCAGCCCGGACAGAACTATGGCTACACCTTC. This encodes CASQMQPGQNYGYTF.

This clone was seen only once. V and J are TRBV10-1 and TRBJ2-3, with D hard to call. Germline CDR1 is WNHNN and CDR2 is SYGVQD (reference sequence). This CDR3 contains 13 residues. V shed 4 bases and J shed 4 bases, with 9 bases lying between them. The CDR3 reads CASSVKRSDTQYF. CDR3 nucleotides: TGCGCCAGCAGTGTTAAACGGTCAGATACGCAGTATTTT.

This chain joins TRBV12-3 or TRBV12-4 and TRBJ1-2; no definite D call. The CDR3 contains 13 residues. Deletions cut 1 base from V and 8 bases from J, with 11 bases between. DNA for the CDR3: TGTGCCAGCAGTTTAGAGCGCATCGGGGGCTACACCTTC. This sequence encodes CASSLERIGGYTF.

The rearrangement links TRBV3-1 (or the pseudogene TRBV3-2) to TRBJ1-1; TRBD1 matches at 9 bases. Unmatched junction bases numbered 6, after V lost 4 bases and J lost 6 bases. Germline loops: CDR1 LGHDT, CDR2 YNNKEL (reference sequence). This CDR3 is built from 14 residues. CDR3 sequence (DNA): TGTGCCAGCAGCCGACCGGGACAGGGAGCTGAAGCTTTCTTT. This codes for CASSRPGQGAEAFF.

This chain connects TRBV5-1 to TRBJ2-7; the D gene is possibly TRBD2 (5 bases). The CDR3 is 13 residues long. In germline, CDR1 is SGHRS, CDR2 YFSETQ. Trimming stripped 0 bases from V and 7 bases from J, with 11 bases between. CDR3 sequence: CASSLVFTGEQYF. Written as DNA, the CDR3 is TGCGCCAGCAGCTTGGTTTTCACGGGAGAGCAGTACTTC.

The V call is TRBV29-1, the J call TRBJ2-7; possibly TRBD1 for D (5 bases). Trimming cost V 4 bases and J 0 bases, with 7 bases left between them. The CDR3 loop spans 12 amino acids. Germline V gene lookup returns CDR1 SQVTM and CDR2 ANQGSEA. As DNA, the CDR3 is TGCAGCGTTGTCGACAGCTCCTACGAGCAGTACTTC. This sequence encodes CSVVDSSYEQYF.

V gene TRBV14 combines with J gene TRBJ1-5, with D unresolved. Per the germline V gene, CDR1 is SGHDN and CDR2 is FVKESK. This CDR3 region has 16 residues. V was clipped by 2 bases and J by 1 base, with 12 bases between them. The CDR3 spells CASSQSKTPSNQPQHF. CDR3 coding DNA: TGTGCCAGCAGCCAATCGAAAACCCCGAGCAATCAGCCCCAGCATTTT.

The gene calls are TRBV12-3 or TRBV12-4 and TRBJ2-1; the D is unclear. V gave up 2 bases and J gave up 8 bases, with 10 bases separating them. The CDR3 contains 13 residues. DNA for the CDR3: TGTGCCAGCAGTTTAAGCCAGAAGGATGAGCAGTTCTTC. It encodes CASSLSQKDEQFF.

V usage is TRBV12-3 or TRBV12-4 and J usage is TRBJ2-7; D is unclear. The CDR3 extends over 12 amino acids. V was pared by 1 base and J by 1 base, with 2 bases between. CDR3 in DNA: TGTGCCAGCAGTTTAGATTCCTACGAGCAGTACTTC. As protein: CASSLDSYEQYF.

Here the CDR3 reads CASSALRGSNYGYTF. In DNA form, the CDR3 reads TGTGCCAGCAGTGCCCTCAGGGGGAGTAACTATGGCTACACCTTC. The chain has TRBV9 and TRBJ1-2; TRBD1 matches 7 bases. After removal of 5 bases from V and 1 base from J, the junction contained 8 bases not matched to a gene. CDR3 size: 15 residues. From germline, CDR1 is SGDLS and CDR2 YYNGEE.

The J gene is TRBJ2-5, the V gene TRBV7-8; a possible D gene is TRBD2 (6 bases). The germline gives CDR1 SGHVS, CDR2 FQNEAQ. The CDR3 covers 16 residues. Trimming cost V 2 bases and J 2 bases, with 15 bases left between them. CDR3 coding DNA: TGTGCCAGCAGCTTAACGTCGGGACTGATACAAGAGACCCAGTACTTC. Translation: CASSLTSGLIQETQYF.

V gene TRBV6-5 combines with J gene TRBJ2-7, with 9 nucleotides matching TRBD2. Germline V gene lookup returns CDR1 MNHEY and CDR2 SVGAGI. The CDR3 loop spans 15 amino acids. Trimming at V came to 0 bases and at J to 6 bases, leaving 6 bases not matched to a gene. The CDR3 bases are TGTGCCAGCAGTTACTCGACGCTAGCGGGAAGCGAGCAGTACTTC. Encoded protein: CASSYSTLAGSEQYF.

V usage is TRBV19 and J usage is TRBJ1-2; D might be TRBD1 (6 bases). V lost 6 bases and J lost 7, with 15 bases in between. The germline gives CDR1 LNHDA, CDR2 SQIVND (reference sequence). The CDR3 has 13 amino acids. CDR3 sequence (DNA): TGTGCCAGTAGACTTCAGGGGCTTGGTGGCTACACCTTC. It translates to CASRLQGLGGYTF.

V and J are TRBV19 and TRBJ1-1; D is uncertain. Germline lookup yields CDR1 LNHDA and CDR2 SQIVND (reference sequence). Trimming removed 9 bases from V and 4 bases from J, with 15 bases in between. The CDR3 is made up of 13 amino acids. In DNA, the CDR3 is TGTGCCAGCAACCCGTTAGGGAGCACTGAAGCTTTCTTT. Its translation is CASNPLGSTEAFF.

The V and J genes are TRBV15 and TRBJ1-2; D remains ambiguous. Deletions cut 7 bases from V and 7 bases from J, with 19 bases between. The CDR3 sequence is 14 residues long. Germline assignment: CDR1 LNHNV and CDR2 YYDKDF (reference sequence). This chain's CDR3 is CATTPEGLRGGYTF. In DNA form, the CDR3 reads TGTGCCACCACCCCGGAGGGTTTGAGAGGTGGCTACACCTTC.

The chain combines TRBV3-1 (or the pseudogene TRBV3-2) with TRBJ2-1; 8 bases align to TRBD2. Germline V CDR1 and CDR2: LGHDT, YNNKEL (reference sequence). The CDR3 is made up of 16 amino acids. After removal of 0 bases from V and 8 bases from J, the junction contained 9 bases not matched to a gene. DNA of the CDR3: TGTGCCAGCAGCCAAGATATGAGCGGGAGTTTCCATGAGCAGTTCTTC. Residues: CASSQDMSGSFHEQFF.

Concerning this clone: An end of the junction does not agree with germline; a read error may underlie this. The genes are TRBV6-5 and TRBJ1-2, with 7 bases lining up with TRBD1. CDR1 is MNHEY, CDR2 SVGAGI, per germline. The CDR3 runs to 13 residues. The CDR3: CASTRGDDYRYTF. The CDR3 region has the DNA TGTGCCAGCACCAGGGGGGATGACTATCGCTACACCTTC.

This clone was seen only once. The rearrangement links TRBV3-1 (or the pseudogene TRBV3-2) to TRBJ2-1; no clear D gene. The length of the CDR3 is 11 residues. Germline V gives CDR1 LGHDT, CDR2 YNNKEL (reference sequence). Between the trimmed V and J ends, which lost 3 bases and 10 bases, there was a span of 7 bases. CDR3 sequence reads: CASSQAPEQFF. The CDR3 coding sequence is TGTGCCAGCAGCCAGGCACCGGAGCAGTTCTTC.